These 25 T cell receptor beta chains share one sample of origin, sequenced in a study of blood T cells in healthy people across ages. PCR was performed a second time for about 7 to 11 cycles using a sample-barcoded 5' primer and a J-beta primer mix. MiXCR was run by TCRdb on the 5' RACE reads, yielding one entry per CDR3 protein. The sample has approximately 1.5 million distinct CDR3 sequences; 30% to 40% are singletons. The sequencing input was blood. These receptors were taken from a woman aged 25 to 39 in good health.

This chain uses TRBV7-6 with TRBJ2-7; D gene ambiguous. The DNA end is more similar to TRBJ2-5, so the J call may be wrong. Per the germline V gene, CDR1 is SGHVS and CDR2 is FNYEAQ. The CDR3 loop spans 14 amino acids. The CDR3 region is CASSLMYGHETQYF. The CDR3 coding sequence is TGTGCCAGCAGCTTAATGTACGGGCACGAGACCCAGTACTTC.

The chain joins TRBV20-1 to TRBJ1-5, with TRBD1 as a possible D gene (5 bases). In germline, CDR1 is DFQATT, CDR2 SNEGSKA (reference sequence). V was cut by 0 bases and J by 7 bases, with 13 bases left in between. The CDR3 length is 14 residues. The CDR3 sequence is CSARDGADWQPQHF. CDR3 coding DNA: TGCAGTGCTAGAGATGGGGCAGATTGGCAGCCCCAGCATTTT.

This chain links TRBV4-1 with TRBJ2-1; D is possibly TRBD1 (5 bases). The germline CDR1 and CDR2 sequences are MGHRA and YSYEKL. There are 16 residues in the CDR3. Trimming removed 4 bases at V and 2 bases at J, with 15 bases between. The CDR3 is CASSPRVQGTYNEQFF. As DNA, the CDR3 is TGCGCCAGCAGCCCCCGCGTGCAGGGAACCTACAATGAGCAGTTCTTC.

The rearrangement links TRBV7-2 to TRBJ2-1; D gene uncertain. The CDR3 runs to 15 residues. CDR1 and CDR2 (germline): SGHTA, FQGNSA. Trimming removed 2 bases from V and 7 bases from J, with 15 bases in between. CDR3 loop: CASSLLAQVGNEQFF. CDR3 nucleotides: TGTGCCAGCAGCTTATTGGCCCAGGTGGGGAATGAGCAGTTCTTC.

This clonotype was seen once. The chain combines TRBV6-6 with TRBJ2-7; tentatively, D is TRBD1 or TRBD2 (5 bases each). The CDR3 length is 15 residues. Trimming removed 5 bases from V and 3 bases from J, with 17 bases in between. The germline V gene has CDR1 MNHNY and CDR2 SVGAGI (reference sequence). The CDR3 is CASSPPARELYEQYF. The DNA of the CDR3 is TGTGCCAGCAGTCCACCCGCCAGGGAGCTCTACGAGCAGTACTTC.

The chain employs TRBV25-1 and TRBJ2-7, with D uncertain. This CDR3 is built from 13 residues. CDR1 is MGHDK, CDR2 SYGVNS, per germline. V was pared by 6 bases and J by 0 bases, with 9 bases between. The CDR3 protein is CASRAMSSYEQYF. As DNA, the CDR3 is TGTGCCAGCAGGGCTATGAGCTCCTACGAGCAGTACTTC.

This clonotype was picked up many times. V gene TRBV7-3 combines with J gene TRBJ2-5, with 8 bases that match TRBD2. The CDR3 covers 15 residues. Trimming took 5 bases from V and 2 from J; bases not matched to a gene: 7. Per the germline V gene, CDR1 is SGHTA and CDR2 is FQGTGA. The CDR3 loop is CASSLQAGVQETQYF. The CDR3 DNA is TGTGCCAGCAGCCTACAAGCGGGGGTTCAAGAGACCCAGTACTTC.

The rearrangement joins TRBV7-9 to TRBJ2-7; TRBD1 aligns across 9 bases. Trimming cost V 1 base and J 3 bases; bases outside gene matches: 7. Germline CDR1 SEHNR, CDR2 FQNEAQ (reference sequence). This CDR3 is 16 amino acids long. The CDR3 spells CASSLEYGTGLYEQYF. The CDR3 DNA is TGTGCCAGCAGCTTAGAATACGGGACAGGGCTCTACGAGCAGTACTTC.

This clonotype was counted a few times. The V and J genes are TRBV5-6 and TRBJ1-2, with 9 bases lining up with TRBD1. Germline CDR1 is SGHDT and CDR2 is YYEEEE. The CDR3 covers 15 residues. The junction had 8 bases not matched to a gene; V was cut back by 7 bases and J by 1 base. CDR3 in amino acids: CASGWWDRDNYGYTF. CDR3 in DNA: TGTGCCAGCGGCTGGTGGGACAGGGATAACTATGGCTACACCTTC.

In this sample, this clonotype turned up a few times. Germline is not matched at one junction end, which may reflect a read error. The rearrangement uses TRBV28 and TRBJ2-3; 7 bases are a match to TRBD1. In germline, CDR1 is MDHEN, CDR2 SYDVKM. The length of the CDR3 is 15 residues. The DNA of the CDR3 is TGTGCCGGCAGTTTAGCGACAGGGTTATGGGATACGCAGTATTTT. As protein: CAGSLATGLWDTQYF.

In its sample, this clonotype was seen a few times. The chain uses TRBV3-1 and TRBJ1-2, with TRBD1 identical over 8 bases. V shed 1 base, J shed 6 bases, and the junction held 4 bases outside the gene matches. CDR1 is LGHDT and CDR2 is YNNKEL in the germline V gene (reference sequence). The CDR3 length is 14 residues. This chain's CDR3 is CASSQGTGWDGYTF. CDR3 nucleotide sequence: TGTGCCAGCAGCCAAGGGACAGGGTGGGATGGCTACACCTTC.

This sequence joins TRBV20-1 and TRBJ1-3; TRBD1 is a possible D gene (5 bases). Germline CDR1 reads DFQATT; CDR2 reads SNEGSKA (reference sequence). The CDR3 is 15 residues long. V was cut by 4 bases and J by 0 bases, with 13 bases left in between. Here the CDR3 DNA reads TGCAGTGCTAAAGGGACTGCTTTCTCTGGAAACACCATATATTTT. As protein: CSAKGTAFSGNTIYF.

This sequence joins TRBV20-1 and TRBJ2-3; D is possibly TRBD1 (5 bases). The germline gives CDR1 DFQATT, CDR2 SNEGSKA (reference sequence). CDR3 size: 15 residues. With 2 bases removed from V and 2 bases from J, the gap between germline ends came to 14 bases. The CDR3 bases are TGCAGTGCTAGATGGGGCCTACCCGACACAGATACGCAGTATTTT. Protein sequence: CSARWGLPDTDTQYF.

Remarks on this clonotype: Germline and junction disagree at one end, which may indicate a read error. The chain links TRBV4-1 to TRBJ1-4; tentative D call: TRBD1 (5 bases). The CDR3 sequence is 17 residues long. Germline loops: CDR1 MGHRA, CDR2 YSYEKL. The CDR3 region is CASNQDQPRAANEKLFF. DNA of the CDR3: TGCGCCAGCAACCAAGACCAACCCAGGGCTGCTAATGAAAAACTGTTTTTT.

This chain joins TRBV19 and TRBJ2-7; TRBD2 agrees at 7 bases. The DNA end lines up better with TRBJ2-5; the J call may be wrong. Germline V gene data show CDR1 as LNHDA and CDR2 as SQIVND (reference sequence). This CDR3 spans 15 amino acids. CDR3 in amino acids: CASTDWTGGQETQYF. CDR3 coding DNA: TGTGCCAGTACCGATTGGACGGGGGGCCAAGAGACCCAGTACTTC.

This clonotype was found many times. The gene calls are TRBV20-1 and TRBJ2-2; TRBD2 aligns across 16 bases. Looked up from germline, CDR1 is DFQATT and CDR2 is SNEGSKA (reference sequence). V trimming: 0 bases; J trimming: 4 bases; junction bases outside the gene matches: 5. The length of the CDR3 is 18 residues. CDR3 loop: CSARDPGTSGRGTGELFF. Written as DNA, the CDR3 is TGCAGTGCTAGAGATCCCGGGACTAGCGGGAGGGGCACCGGGGAGCTGTTTTTT.

The chain combines TRBV7-9 with TRBJ2-1, with D tentatively TRBD2 (6 bases). The V and J ends lost 5 bases and 2 bases respectively, with 16 bases between them. Germline values: CDR1 SEHNR, CDR2 FQNEAQ (reference sequence). The CDR3 extends over 16 amino acids. This CDR3 is CASSPPPRGPYNEQFF. The CDR3 DNA reads as TGTGCCAGCAGCCCCCCCCCGCGGGGTCCCTACAATGAGCAGTTCTTC.

Comment on this clonotype: A much more abundant neighbour one base away suggests this may be a read error. CDR3 sequence (DNA): TGCAGCGTCCGGAGGGGAGGGGACAAGCCAGATACGCAGTATTTT. This translates into CSVRRGGDKPDTQYF. This sequence joins TRBV29-1 and TRBJ2-3; possible D gene TRBD2, 7 bases. The V and J ends lost 6 bases and 4 bases respectively, with 20 bases between them. In germline, CDR1 is SQVTM, CDR2 ANQGSEA. The CDR3 is 15 amino acids.

This clonotype turned up a few times. This CDR3 is CSARSVQGISYNEQFF. DNA of the CDR3: TGCAGTGCTAGGTCGGTGCAGGGGATCTCCTACAATGAGCAGTTCTTC. The chain employs TRBV20-1 and TRBJ2-1, with D tentatively TRBD1 (6 bases). The germline V gene encodes CDR1 DFQATT and CDR2 SNEGSKA (reference sequence). The CDR3 runs to 16 residues. Trimming took 3 bases from V and 0 from J, leaving 15 bases between them.

The V and J genes are TRBV20-1 and TRBJ1-2, with D perhaps TRBD1 (5 bases). CDR3 length equals 18 residues. CDR1 and CDR2 (germline): DFQATT, SNEGSKA (reference sequence). Trimming removed 5 bases at V and 8 bases at J, with 33 bases between. CDR3 protein: CSALGPAGGLKSRDGYTF. The CDR3 DNA follows: TGCAGTGCTTTAGGTCCGGCAGGTGGATTGAAATCTAGGGACGGCTACACCTTC.

This clonotype was seen more than once but under ten times. The rearrangement links TRBV29-1 to TRBJ2-3; D may be TRBD1 or TRBD2 (5 bases each). Germline assignment: CDR1 SQVTM and CDR2 ANQGSEA. There are 14 residues in the CDR3. The CDR3 DNA sequence: TGCTGCGCCACTGGGGACCTAGGTACAGATACGCAGTATTTT. Its protein product is CCATGDLGTDTQYF.

This clonotype showed up just a few times. V gene TRBV6-1 combines with J gene TRBJ2-4; D gene unclear. With 5 bases removed from V and 8 bases from J, the gap between germline ends came to 10 bases. Germline CDR1 reads MNHNS; CDR2 reads SASEGT. The CDR3 consists of 12 residues. CDR3 bases: TGTGCCAGCAGTCCTGGTGGGCACATTCAGTACTTC. Translating it yields CASSPGGHIQYF.

CDR3 sequence reads: CSVGDRADTQYF. CDR3 nucleotide sequence: TGCAGTGTTGGGGACAGGGCAGATACGCAGTATTTT. The chain links TRBV20-1 to TRBJ2-3; 9 bases fit TRBD1. CDR3 length equals 12 residues. V was clipped by 7 bases and J by 4 bases; unmatched bases: 3. Per the germline V gene, CDR1 is DFQATT and CDR2 is SNEGSKA (reference sequence).

This clonotype was seen a handful of times. This rearrangement joins TRBV20-1 to TRBJ2-7; 7 bases align to TRBD1. V trimming: 3 bases; J trimming: 2 bases; junction bases outside the gene matches: 4. The germline gives CDR1 DFQATT, CDR2 SNEGSKA (reference sequence). The CDR3 contains 13 residues. CDR3 sequence (DNA): TGCAGTGCTAGCTGGGGACAGACCTACGAGCAGTACTTC. Its protein product is CSASWGQTYEQYF.

CDR3 residues: CASPGGRASDTQYF. The CDR3 DNA reads as TGCGCCAGCCCCGGCGGGAGGGCTTCAGATACGCAGTATTTT. V and J are TRBV4-1 and TRBJ2-3, with 9 bases matching TRBD2. V shed 8 bases and J 4 bases; nucleotides not matched to a gene: 7. Germline V gene sequence: CDR1 MGHRA, CDR2 YSYEKL. The CDR3 contains 14 residues.